The 25 T cell receptor beta chains given below trace back to one sample, sequenced in a study of CD4+ T cells in melanoma. The method was immunoSEQ multiplex PCR; TCRdb's version includes in-frame clones alone and lacks a portion of them. The table includes over 100,000 clones, around 92% detected once. Specimen: peripheral blood. The source of these receptors is a human donor with melanoma.

V gene TRBV19 combines with J gene TRBJ1-1; possible D gene TRBD1, 5 bases. Trimming shortened V by 6 bases and J by 4 bases, and 12 bases separated the two germline ends. Germline V gene data show CDR1 as LNHDA and CDR2 as SQIVND (reference sequence). The length of the CDR3 is 13 residues. The chain's CDR3 is CASSRDLGTEAFF. Here the CDR3 DNA reads TGTGCCAGTAGCAGGGATCTAGGCACTGAAGCTTTCTTT.

The V and J genes are TRBV10-3 and TRBJ2-6; D is unresolved. The CDR3 has 14 residues. Per the germline V gene, CDR1 is ENHRY and CDR2 is SYGVKD. Trimming shortened V by 4 bases and J by 2 bases, and 6 bases separated the two germline ends. The CDR3 region has the DNA TGTGCCATCAGTGCATATCCTGGGGCCAACGTCCTGACTTTC. This gives the protein CAISAYPGANVLTF.

The gene calls are TRBV7-2 and TRBJ1-2, with 7 positions matching TRBD1. Germline CDR1 and CDR2: SGHTA and FQGNSA. The CDR3 runs 13 residues. The ends lost 4 bases at V and 4 bases at J; junction bases unmatched: 3. CDR3 DNA sequence: TGTGCCAGCAGCTCGACAGGGACCTATGGCTACACCTTC. The encoded protein is CASSSTGTYGYTF.

The rearrangement uses TRBV9 and TRBJ2-1; D is ambiguous. This CDR3 contains 11 residues. Deletions cut 0 bases from V and 8 bases from J, with 3 bases between. Germline lookup yields CDR1 SGDLS and CDR2 YYNGEE. CDR3 region: CASSVGDEQFF. In nucleotides, the CDR3 is TGTGCCAGCAGCGTAGGGGATGAGCAGTTCTTC.

This clone was detected only once. The chain links TRBV6-4 to TRBJ2-1; the match to TRBD1 covers 11 bases. Germline assignment: CDR1 MRHNA and CDR2 SNTAGT. Unmatched junction bases numbered 12, after V lost 6 bases and J lost 8 bases. The CDR3 has 16 amino acids. The CDR3 bases are TGTGCCAGCAGGAGGGGGACAGGGGGACTTCCCGATGAGCAGTTCTTC. Protein: CASRRGTGGLPDEQFF.

The V call is TRBV2, the J call TRBJ2-7, with 7 bases lining up with TRBD2. The CDR3 loop spans 15 amino acids. Germline-derived CDR1 and CDR2 are SNHLY and FYNNEI. V shed 2 bases and J 6 bases; nucleotides not matched to a gene: 10. The DNA of the CDR3 is TGTGCCAGCAGTGAACAGGGCCAGGGAGGGACCGAGCAGTACTTC. Amino acids: CASSEQGQGGTEQYF.

Only a few counts were recorded for this clone. V usage is TRBV2 and J usage is TRBJ1-2; 7 nucleotides line up with TRBD1. CDR1 SNHLY and CDR2 FYNNEI come from the germline V gene. V gave up 7 bases and J gave up 6 bases; unmatched junction bases: 8. The CDR3 consists of 13 residues. In DNA, the CDR3 is TGTGCCAGCACTCTCAGGCAGGGGGATGGCTACACCTTC. Translation: CASTLRQGDGYTF.

The rearrangement joins TRBV9 to TRBJ2-1, with 8 bases fitting TRBD2. Germline V gene data show CDR1 as SGDLS and CDR2 as YYNGEE. Losses at the gene ends were 1 base for V and 5 bases for J; bases not matched to a gene: 5. The CDR3 extends over 15 amino acids. CDR3 nucleotide sequence: TGTGCCAGCAGCGTAATTACTAGCGGAAACAATGAGCAGTTCTTC. It translates to CASSVITSGNNEQFF.

The rearrangement joins TRBV18 to TRBJ1-1; possible D gene TRBD1, 5 bases. Between the trimmed V and J ends, which lost 5 bases and 1 base, there was a span of 11 bases. This CDR3 is built from 14 residues. The germline gives CDR1 KGHSH, CDR2 LQKENI. CDR3 sequence (DNA): TGTGCCAGCTCAGCCTCGACAGCGAACACTGAAGCTTTCTTT. Protein: CASSASTANTEAFF.

This sequence joins TRBV11-2 and TRBJ1-2; D not certain. Trimming pared 4 bases from V and 8 bases from J, leaving 20 bases between. Germline V gives CDR1 SGHAT, CDR2 FQNNGV. The CDR3 totals 15 residues. The CDR3 reads CASSSTNGLSRGYTF. Here the CDR3 DNA reads TGTGCCAGCAGCTCTACTAATGGGTTAAGTAGGGGCTACACCTTC.

The chain employs TRBV19 and TRBJ2-3; 10 nucleotides agree with TRBD1. The J segment lost 0 bases and the V segment lost 6 bases, leaving 3 bases of the junction unmatched. CDR1 is LNHDA, CDR2 SQIVND, per germline (reference sequence). The CDR3 is made up of 15 amino acids. The CDR3 spells CASRRQGASTDTQYF. The CDR3 DNA reads as TGTGCCAGTAGGCGACAGGGGGCCAGCACAGATACGCAGTATTTT.

The chain carries TRBV7-6 and TRBJ2-7, with TRBD2 matching 8 bases. CDR1 is SGHVS, CDR2 FNYEAQ, per germline. The CDR3 is 15 amino acids. V was pared by 5 bases and J by 6 bases, with 12 bases of the junction left unmatched. The CDR3 region has the DNA TGTGCCAGCAGCCCCTTAAGCGGGAGTACGGGCGAGCAGTACTTC. Residues: CASSPLSGSTGEQYF.

In this sample, this clone turned up once. The genes are TRBV19 and TRBJ1-5; 9 bases are shared with TRBD1. The CDR3 has 15 amino acids. Unmatched junction bases numbered 6, after V lost 7 bases and J lost 2 bases. Germline assignment: CDR1 LNHDA and CDR2 SQIVND (reference sequence). The CDR3 reads CASMGGQGGNQPQHF. CDR3 in DNA: TGTGCCAGTATGGGGGGACAGGGAGGCAATCAGCCCCAGCATTTT.

The CDR3 DNA follows: TGTGCCAGTAGTATCGACTGGGATCTCAGCGTCCTGACTTTC. Translation gives CASSIDWDLSVLTF. This chain links TRBV19 with TRBJ2-6; D not resolved. The CDR3 loop spans 14 amino acids. Germline V gene data show CDR1 as LNHDA and CDR2 as SQIVND (reference sequence). Deletions cut 3 bases from V and 12 bases from J, with 15 bases between.

The chain has TRBV6-5 and TRBJ2-1; D uncertain. The germline gives CDR1 MNHEY, CDR2 SVGAGI. Trimming shortened V by 6 bases and J by 6 bases, and 18 bases separated the two germline ends. CDR3 length: 15 residues. The DNA for the CDR3 is TGTGCCAGCAGACCCCATAGCAGCTCAATCAATGAGCAGTTCTTC. It encodes CASRPHSSSINEQFF.

This clone was seen a handful of times. The rearrangement uses TRBV2 and TRBJ2-5; D is possibly TRBD2 (5 bases). Looked up from germline, CDR1 is SNHLY and CDR2 is FYNNEI. With 6 bases removed from V and 3 bases from J, the gap between germline ends came to 20 bases. The CDR3 totals 16 residues. The DNA of the CDR3 is TGTGCCAGCAGAGAATGGGGTCTGGGAGAAAAAGAGACCCAGTACTTC. Its translation: CASREWGLGEKETQYF.

This chain uses TRBV6-5 with TRBJ2-7; tentatively, D is TRBD2 (5 bases). V was clipped by 8 bases and J by 5 bases, with 16 bases between them. Germline V gene data show CDR1 as MNHEY and CDR2 as SVGAGI. The CDR3 contains 13 residues. The CDR3 DNA is TGTGCCAGCGCCCGAGGGTACGGTGACGAGCAGTACTTC. Encoded protein: CASARGYGDEQYF.

The chain uses TRBV6-1 and TRBJ1-5, with D hard to call. This CDR3 comprises 11 residues. The germline V gene has CDR1 MNHNS and CDR2 SASEGT. Trimming took off 5 bases at V and 5 bases at J, with 4 bases between the two ends. The chain's CDR3 is CASSLDQPQHF. The CDR3 DNA follows: TGTGCCAGCAGTCTTGATCAGCCCCAGCATTTT.

This chain joins TRBV28 and TRBJ2-5; TRBD2 matches 11 bases. CDR1 and CDR2 (germline): MDHEN, SYDVKM. The CDR3 extends over 12 amino acids. Germline trimming cut 11 bases from V and 10 bases from J; bases unmatched to any gene: 9. CDR3 region: CALGLAGHDQYF. CDR3 in DNA: TGTGCCCTTGGACTAGCGGGCCACGACCAGTACTTC.

This chain links TRBV18 with TRBJ2-4, with a tentative D call TRBD2 (5 bases). There are 15 residues in the CDR3. The germline gives CDR1 KGHSH, CDR2 LQKENI. With 3 bases removed from V and 5 bases from J, the gap between germline ends came to 14 bases. The CDR3 DNA sequence: TGTGCCAGCTCACCCCTTGGCGGGTTGGAAAACATTCAGTACTTC. Its translation: CASSPLGGLENIQYF.

The rearrangement uses TRBV6-5 and TRBJ1-1; D remains ambiguous. V was pared by 2 bases and J by 3 bases, with 7 bases between. CDR3 size: 13 residues. In germline, CDR1 is MNHEY, CDR2 SVGAGI. The CDR3 loop is CASSYGGYTEAFF. In DNA, the CDR3 is TGTGCCAGCAGTTACGGCGGGTACACTGAAGCTTTCTTT.

The chain combines TRBV2 with TRBJ2-3; D unresolved. Germline V gives CDR1 SNHLY, CDR2 FYNNEI. The CDR3 is made up of 12 amino acids. V was cut by 7 bases and J by 6 bases, with 11 bases left in between. The CDR3 DNA sequence: TGTGCCAGCACCGAAGTTGTCGATACGCAGTATTTT. It codes for CASTEVVDTQYF.

The chain carries TRBV7-2 and TRBJ2-7; perhaps TRBD2 as D (6 bases). Trimming removed 3 bases at V and 0 bases at J, with 12 bases between. Germline loops: CDR1 SGHTA, CDR2 FQGNSA. This CDR3 region has 15 residues. CDR3 region: CASSFLAGSSYEQYF. The DNA for the CDR3 is TGTGCCAGCAGCTTCCTTGCGGGATCCTCCTACGAGCAGTACTTC.

This clone showed up just a few times. V usage is TRBV19 and J usage is TRBJ2-7; 9 nucleotides line up with TRBD2. Germline CDR1 LNHDA, CDR2 SQIVND (reference sequence). The CDR3 runs 17 residues. V trimming: 2 bases; J trimming: 1 base; junction bases outside the gene matches: 9. The CDR3 region is CASSIKGSGGSSYEQYF. CDR3 DNA: TGTGCCAGTAGTATAAAGGGTAGCGGGGGATCATCCTACGAGCAGTACTTC.

The chain links TRBV27 to TRBJ1-1; 7 bases line up with TRBD1. With 7 bases clipped from V and 10 bases from J, the junction kept 12 bases outside the gene matches. Germline V gives CDR1 MNHEY, CDR2 SMNVEV (reference sequence). The CDR3 has 13 residues. The CDR3 sequence: CASTLVRGGLAFF. CDR3 nucleotides: TGTGCCAGCACCCTGGTGAGAGGGGGCTTAGCTTTCTTT.